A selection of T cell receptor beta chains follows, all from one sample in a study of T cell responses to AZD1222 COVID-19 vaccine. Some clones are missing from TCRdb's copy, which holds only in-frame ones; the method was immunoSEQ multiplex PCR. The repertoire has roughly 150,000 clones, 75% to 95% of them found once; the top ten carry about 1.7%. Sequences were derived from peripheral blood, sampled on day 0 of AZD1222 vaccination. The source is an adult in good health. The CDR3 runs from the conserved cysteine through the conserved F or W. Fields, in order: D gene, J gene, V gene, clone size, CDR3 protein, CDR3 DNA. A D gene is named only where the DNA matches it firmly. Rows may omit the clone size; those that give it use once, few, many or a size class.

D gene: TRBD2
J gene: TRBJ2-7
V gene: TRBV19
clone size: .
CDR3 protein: CASSISLAAEQYF
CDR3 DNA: TGTGCCAGTAGTATTTCGCTAGCGGCCGAGCAGTACTTC

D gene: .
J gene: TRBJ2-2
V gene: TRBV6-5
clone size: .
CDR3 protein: CASSYSWPTNTGELFF
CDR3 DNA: TGTGCCAGCAGTTACTCCTGGCCGACGAACACCGGGGAGCTGTTTTTT

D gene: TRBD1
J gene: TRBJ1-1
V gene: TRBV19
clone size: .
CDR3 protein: CASSSGDRMNTEAFF
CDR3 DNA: TGTGCCAGTAGCTCCGGGGACAGAATGAACACTGAAGCTTTCTTT

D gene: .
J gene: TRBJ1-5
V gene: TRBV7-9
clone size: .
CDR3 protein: CASSPLKGNQPQHF
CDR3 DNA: TGTGCCAGCAGCCCATTAAAGGGCAATCAGCCCCAGCATTTT

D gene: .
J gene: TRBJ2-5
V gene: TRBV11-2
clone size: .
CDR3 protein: CASSLKETQYF
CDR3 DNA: TGTGCCAGCAGCTTAAAAGAGACCCAGTACTTC

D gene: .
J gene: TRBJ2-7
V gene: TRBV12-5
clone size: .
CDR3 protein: CASGLGLREQYF
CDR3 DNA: TGTGCTAGTGGCCTCGGACTCCGCGAGCAGTACTTC

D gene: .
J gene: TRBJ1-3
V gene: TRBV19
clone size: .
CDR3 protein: CASSPFGLSGNTIYF
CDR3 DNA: TGTGCCAGTAGCCCTTTTGGTCTCTCTGGAAACACCATATATTTT

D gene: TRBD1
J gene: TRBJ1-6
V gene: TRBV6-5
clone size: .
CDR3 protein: CASSYSWDRANSPLHF
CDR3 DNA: TGTGCCAGCAGTTACTCCTGGGACAGGGCTAATTCACCCCTCCACTTT

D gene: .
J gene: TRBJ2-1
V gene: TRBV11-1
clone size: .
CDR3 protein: CASGRVGGNEQFF
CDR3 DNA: TGTGCCAGCGGTAGGGTGGGCGGCAATGAGCAGTTCTTC

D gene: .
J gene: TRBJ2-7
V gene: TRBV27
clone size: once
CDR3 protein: CASSSGVTYEQYF
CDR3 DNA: TGTGCCAGCAGTTCGGGGGTGACCTACGAGCAGTACTTC

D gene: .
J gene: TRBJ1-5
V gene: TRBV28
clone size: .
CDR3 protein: CASSLRYSNQPQHF
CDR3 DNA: TGTGCCAGCAGTTTACGGTATAGCAATCAGCCCCAGCATTTT

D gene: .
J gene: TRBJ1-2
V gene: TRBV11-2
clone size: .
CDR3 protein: CASSLKNYGYTF
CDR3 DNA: TGTGCCAGCAGCTTAAAGAACTATGGCTACACCTTC

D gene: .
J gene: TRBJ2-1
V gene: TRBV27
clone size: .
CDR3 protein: CASTSLTSLYNEQFF
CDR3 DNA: TGTGCCAGCACCTCCCTAACTAGCCTCTACAATGAGCAGTTCTTC

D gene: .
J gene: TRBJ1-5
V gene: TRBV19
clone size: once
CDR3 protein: CATGPSNQPQHF
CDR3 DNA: TGTGCCACGGGACCCAGCAATCAGCCCCAGCATTTT

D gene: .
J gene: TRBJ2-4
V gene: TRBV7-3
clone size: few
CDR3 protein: CASRFPLAKNIQYF
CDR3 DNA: TGTGCCAGCCGCTTCCCGCTAGCCAAAAACATTCAGTACTTC

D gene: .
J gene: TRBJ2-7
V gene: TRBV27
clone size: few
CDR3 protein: CASSYAGSSYEQYF
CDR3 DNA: TGTGCCAGCAGTTACGCCGGGAGCTCCTACGAGCAGTACTTC

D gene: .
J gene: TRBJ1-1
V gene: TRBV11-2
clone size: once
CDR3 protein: CASSVTANTEAFF
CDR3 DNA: TGTGCCAGCAGCGTGACAGCTAACACTGAAGCTTTCTTT

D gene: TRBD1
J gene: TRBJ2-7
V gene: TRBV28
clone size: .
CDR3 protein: CASSKPGQVIYEQYF
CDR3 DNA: TGTGCCAGCAGTAAACCGGGACAGGTGATCTACGAGCAGTACTTC

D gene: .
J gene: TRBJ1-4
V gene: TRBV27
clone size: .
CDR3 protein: CASSVWAGTNEKLFF
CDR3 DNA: TGTGCCAGCAGTGTATGGGCCGGGACTAATGAAAAACTGTTTTTT

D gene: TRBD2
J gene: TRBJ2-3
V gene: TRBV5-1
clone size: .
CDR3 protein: CASSFGTSGPTDTQYF
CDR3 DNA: TGCGCCAGCAGCTTTGGGACTAGCGGACCCACAGATACGCAGTATTTT

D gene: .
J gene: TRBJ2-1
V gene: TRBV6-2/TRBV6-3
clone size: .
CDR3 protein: CASSPGTYPGNEQFF
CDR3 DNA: TGTGCCAGCAGTCCCGGGACCTACCCTGGGAATGAGCAGTTCTTC

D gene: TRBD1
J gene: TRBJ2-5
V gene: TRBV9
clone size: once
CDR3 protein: CASSVGDRFLTETQYF
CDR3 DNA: TGTGCCAGCAGCGTAGGGGACAGGTTTCTAACTGAGACCCAGTACTTC

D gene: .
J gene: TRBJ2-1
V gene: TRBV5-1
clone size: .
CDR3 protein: CASSLGGSGGYNEQFF
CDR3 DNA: TGCGCCAGCAGCTTGGGGGGTAGCGGAGGATACAATGAGCAGTTCTTC

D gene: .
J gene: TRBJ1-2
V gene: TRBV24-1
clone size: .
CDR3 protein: CATSDWKTEAGYTF
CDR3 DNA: TGTGCCACCAGTGATTGGAAGACAGAGGCGGGCTACACCTTC

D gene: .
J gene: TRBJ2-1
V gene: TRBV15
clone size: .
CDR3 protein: CATSRGLSGSYNEQFF
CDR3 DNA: TGTGCCACCAGCAGAGGGTTGTCGGGCTCCTACAATGAGCAGTTCTTC

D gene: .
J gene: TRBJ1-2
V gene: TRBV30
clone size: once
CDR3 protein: CAWSPSYPDGYTF
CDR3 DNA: TGTGCCTGGAGTCCCTCTTATCCGGACGGCTACACCTTC

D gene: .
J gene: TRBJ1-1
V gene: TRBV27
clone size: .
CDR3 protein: CASKGALYTEAFF
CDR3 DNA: TGTGCCAGCAAGGGCGCGCTTTACACTGAAGCTTTCTTT

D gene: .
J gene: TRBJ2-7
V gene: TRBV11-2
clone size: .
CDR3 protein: CASSLEDRTYEQYF
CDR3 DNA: TGTGCCAGCAGCTTAGAGGACAGAACCTACGAGCAGTACTTC

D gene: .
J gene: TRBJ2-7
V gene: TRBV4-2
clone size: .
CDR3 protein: CASSSGGYYEQYF
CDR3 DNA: TGTGCCAGCAGCTCCGGGGGCTATTACGAGCAGTACTTC

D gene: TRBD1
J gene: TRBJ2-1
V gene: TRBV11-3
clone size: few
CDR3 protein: CASSSRDRGSYNEQFF
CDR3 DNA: TGTGCCAGCAGCTCCCGGGACAGGGGGTCCTACAATGAGCAGTTCTTC

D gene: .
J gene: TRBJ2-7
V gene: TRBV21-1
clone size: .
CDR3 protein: CASRLSEQYF
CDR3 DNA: TGTGCCAGCAGACTGTCCGAGCAGTACTTC

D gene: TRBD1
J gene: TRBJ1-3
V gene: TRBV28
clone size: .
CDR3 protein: CASSSRGTVTGNTIYF
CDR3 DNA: TGTGCCAGCAGTTCCAGGGGGACAGTTACTGGAAACACCATATATTTT

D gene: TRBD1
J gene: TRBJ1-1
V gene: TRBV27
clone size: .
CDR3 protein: CASSPHRGRAMNTEAFF
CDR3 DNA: TGTGCCAGCAGCCCTCACAGGGGCCGGGCCATGAACACTGAAGCTTTCTTT

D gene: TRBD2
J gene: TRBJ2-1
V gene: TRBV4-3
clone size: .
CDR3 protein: CASSQDVALADNNEQFF
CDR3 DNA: TGCGCCAGCAGCCAAGATGTGGCACTAGCGGATAACAATGAGCAGTTCTTC

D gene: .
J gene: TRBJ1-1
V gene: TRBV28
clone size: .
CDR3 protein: CASSTYRDREEAFF
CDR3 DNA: TGTGCCAGCAGTACGTATCGCGATAGGGAAGAAGCTTTCTTT

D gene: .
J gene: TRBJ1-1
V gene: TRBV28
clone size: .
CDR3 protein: CASSEGTEAFF
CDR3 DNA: TGTGCCAGCAGCGAAGGAACTGAAGCTTTCTTT

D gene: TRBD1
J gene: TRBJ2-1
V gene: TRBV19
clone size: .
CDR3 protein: CATSRGQGASGQFF
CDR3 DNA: TGTGCCACCAGCCGGGGACAGGGGGCATCCGGGCAGTTCTTC

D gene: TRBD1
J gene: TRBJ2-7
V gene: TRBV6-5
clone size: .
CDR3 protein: CASRDRGGQYF
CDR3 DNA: TGTGCCAGCAGGGACAGGGGAGGGCAGTACTTC

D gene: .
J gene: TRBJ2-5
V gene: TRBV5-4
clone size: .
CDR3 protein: CASSLAKDSSETQYF
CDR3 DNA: TGTGCCAGCAGCTTGGCCAAGGACAGCTCAGAGACCCAGTACTTC

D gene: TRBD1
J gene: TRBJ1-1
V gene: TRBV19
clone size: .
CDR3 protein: CASNPRTGLEAFF
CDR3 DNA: TGTGCCAGTAACCCACGGACAGGACTTGAAGCTTTCTTT

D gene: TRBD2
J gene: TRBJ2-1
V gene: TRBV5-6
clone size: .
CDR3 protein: CASSAGLAGTGYNEQFF
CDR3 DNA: TGTGCCAGCAGCGCCGGACTAGCGGGAACGGGTTACAATGAGCAGTTCTTC

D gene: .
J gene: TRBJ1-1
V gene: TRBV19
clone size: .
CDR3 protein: CASSISGTTEAFF
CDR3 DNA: TGTGCCAGTAGTATATCAGGGACCACTGAAGCTTTCTTT